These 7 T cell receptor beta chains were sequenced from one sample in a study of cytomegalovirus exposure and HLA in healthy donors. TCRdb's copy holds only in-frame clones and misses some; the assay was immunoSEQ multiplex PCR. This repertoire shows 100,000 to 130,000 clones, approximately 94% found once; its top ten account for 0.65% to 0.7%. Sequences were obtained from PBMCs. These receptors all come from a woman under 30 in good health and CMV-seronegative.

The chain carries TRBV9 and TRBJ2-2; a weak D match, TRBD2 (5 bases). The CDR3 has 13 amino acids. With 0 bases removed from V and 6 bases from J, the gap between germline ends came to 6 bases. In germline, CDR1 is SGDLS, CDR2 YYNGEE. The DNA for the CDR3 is TGTGCCAGCAGCGTAGGAGGGTCCGGGGAGCTGTTTTTT. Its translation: CASSVGGSGELFF.

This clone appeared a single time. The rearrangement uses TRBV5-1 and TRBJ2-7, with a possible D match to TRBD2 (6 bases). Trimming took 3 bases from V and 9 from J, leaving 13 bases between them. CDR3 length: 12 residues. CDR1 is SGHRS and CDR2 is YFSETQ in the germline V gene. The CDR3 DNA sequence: TGCGCCAGCAGCTGGGGGGTTTCGGTGCAGTACTTC. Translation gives CASSWGVSVQYF. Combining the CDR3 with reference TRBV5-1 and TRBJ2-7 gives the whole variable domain KAGVTQTPRYLIKTRGQQVTLSCSPISGHRSVSWYQQTPGQGLQFLFEYFSETQRNKGNFPGRFSGRQFSNSRSEMNVSTLELGDSALYLCASSWGVSVQYFGPGTRLTVT.

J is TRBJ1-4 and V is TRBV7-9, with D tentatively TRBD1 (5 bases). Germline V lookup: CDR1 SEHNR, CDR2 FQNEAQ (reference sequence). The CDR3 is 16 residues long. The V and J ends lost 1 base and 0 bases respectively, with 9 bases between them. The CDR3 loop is CASSLGTGTTNEKLFF. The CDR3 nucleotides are TGTGCCAGCAGCTTAGGCACAGGAACAACTAATGAAAAACTGTTTTTT.

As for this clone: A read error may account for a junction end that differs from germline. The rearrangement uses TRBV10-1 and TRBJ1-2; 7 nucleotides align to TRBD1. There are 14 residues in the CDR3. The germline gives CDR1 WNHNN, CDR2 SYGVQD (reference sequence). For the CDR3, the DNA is TGCGCCAGCAGTGGAGAGGGGGCTAAATATGGCTACACCTTC. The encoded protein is CASSGEGAKYGYTF.

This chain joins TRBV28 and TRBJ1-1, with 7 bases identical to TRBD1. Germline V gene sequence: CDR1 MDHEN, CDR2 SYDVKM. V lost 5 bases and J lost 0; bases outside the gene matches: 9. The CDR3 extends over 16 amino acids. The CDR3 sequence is CASSPGTGAMNTEAFF. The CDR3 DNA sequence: TGTGCCAGCAGTCCCGGTACAGGGGCCATGAACACTGAAGCTTTCTTT.

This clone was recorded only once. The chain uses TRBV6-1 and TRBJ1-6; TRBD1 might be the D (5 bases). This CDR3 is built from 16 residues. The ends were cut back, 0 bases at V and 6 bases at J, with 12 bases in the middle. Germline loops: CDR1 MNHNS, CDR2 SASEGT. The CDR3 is CASSEAAQVTNSPLHF. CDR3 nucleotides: TGTGCCAGCAGTGAAGCAGCACAGGTTACTAATTCACCCCTCCACTTT.

The CDR3 DNA sequence: TGTGCCAGCACGGAGCGGGGGGTGACAGATACGCAGTATTTT. Translated, it gives CASTERGVTDTQYF. V gene TRBV6-1 combines with J gene TRBJ2-3; 9 bases are shared with TRBD2. The germline V gene encodes CDR1 MNHNS and CDR2 SASEGT. V was clipped by 7 bases and J by 3 bases; unmatched bases: 5. This CDR3 comprises 14 residues.